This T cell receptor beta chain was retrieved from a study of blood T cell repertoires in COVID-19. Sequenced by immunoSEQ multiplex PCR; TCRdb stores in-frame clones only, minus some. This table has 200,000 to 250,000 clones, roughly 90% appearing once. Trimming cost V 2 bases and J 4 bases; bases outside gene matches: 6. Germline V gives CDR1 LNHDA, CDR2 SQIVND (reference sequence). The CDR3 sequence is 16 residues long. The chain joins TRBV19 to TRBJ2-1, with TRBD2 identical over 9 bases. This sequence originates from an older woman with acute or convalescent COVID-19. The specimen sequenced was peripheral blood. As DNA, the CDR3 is TGTGCCAGTAGTATAACTTCAAGCGGGGGGTACAATGAGCAGTTCTTC. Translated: CASSITSSGGYNEQFF.